Following are 17 T cell receptor beta chains from one sample sequenced in a study of T cell repertoires in cytomegalovirus infection. TCRdb reanalysed the reads using MiXCR and keeps one entry per CDR3 protein. Here the sample spans 750,000 to 900,000 distinct CDR3 sequences, approximately 32% being singletons. Their antigens are not known. The sequencing here drew on cultured CD8+ T cells from PBMCs, taken from culture after CMV antigen stimulation. All receptors come from a human donor in good health (CMV status not recorded). Some clones in this sample may be carry-over from other donors' samples.

V usage is TRBV6-5 and J usage is TRBJ1-1; D not certain. V gave up 2 bases and J gave up 8 bases, with 15 bases separating them. This CDR3 has 14 amino acids. Germline CDR1 MNHEY, CDR2 SVGAGI. Here the CDR3 reads CASSYRSTASEAFF. The CDR3 nucleotides are TGTGCCAGCAGTTACCGATCCACGGCCTCCGAAGCTTTCTTT.

The gene calls are TRBV5-4 and TRBJ1-4; TRBD1 aligns across 7 bases. CDR1 is SGHNT, CDR2 YYREEE, per germline (reference sequence). The V and J ends lost 3 bases and 8 bases, in that order; junction bases with no gene match: 7. The CDR3 length is 14 residues. The CDR3: CASSSTGFGEKLFF. CDR3 in DNA: TGTGCCAGCAGCTCGACAGGGTTTGGGGAAAAACTGTTTTTT.

This clonotype was detected many times. CDR3 sequence (DNA): TGTGCCAGCAACCCGGGGGACAGACGGAATTCACCCCTCCACTTT. It yields the protein CASNPGDRRNSPLHF. The chain recombines TRBV7-9 with TRBJ1-6; 7 bases match TRBD1. In germline, CDR1 is SEHNR, CDR2 FQNEAQ (reference sequence). V was pared by 7 bases and J by 7 bases, with 10 bases of the junction left unmatched. The CDR3 runs to 15 residues.

This clonotype has more than one count but fewer than ten. The V call is TRBV12-3 or TRBV12-4, the J call TRBJ2-7, with D perhaps TRBD1 or TRBD2 (5 bases each). Trimming pared 1 base from V and 6 bases from J, leaving 10 bases between. This CDR3 region has 13 residues. The CDR3, as DNA: TGTGCCAGCAGTTTAGAGGCAGGGAGCGAGCAGTACGTC. This encodes CASSLEAGSEQYV.

This clonotype came up many times. This sequence joins TRBV7-6 and TRBJ2-1; the match to TRBD2 covers 8 bases. The CDR3 is made up of 13 amino acids. Trimming cost V 3 bases and J 7 bases; bases outside gene matches: 2. Germline V gene lookup returns CDR1 SGHVS and CDR2 FNYEAQ. The CDR3 reads CASSLGLGNEQFF. In DNA, the CDR3 is TGTGCCAGCAGCTTGGGACTAGGGAATGAGCAGTTCTTC. The full variable domain, its missing parts supplied by reference TRBV7-6 and TRBJ2-1, is GAGVSQSPRYKVTKRGQDVALRCDPISGHVSLYWYRQALGQGPEFLTYFNYEAQQDKSGLPNDRFSAERPEGSISTLTIQRTEQRDSAMYRCASSLGLGNEQFFGPGTRLTVL.

This clonotype was detected only a few times. V usage is TRBV5-5 and J usage is TRBJ1-6; D is unclear. The CDR3 sequence is 16 residues long. The germline gives CDR1 SGHKS, CDR2 YYEKEE (reference sequence). Trimming pared 4 bases from V and 8 bases from J, leaving 19 bases between. The CDR3 loop reads CASSPPSSWRDSPLHF. DNA of the CDR3: TGTGCCAGCAGCCCTCCATCGAGTTGGCGGGATTCACCCCTCCACTTT.

This clonotype was recorded at least ten times. This chain connects TRBV27 to TRBJ2-3; D is perhaps TRBD1 (5 bases). The CDR3 consists of 15 residues. V lost 4 bases and J lost 2, with 13 bases in between. The germline gives CDR1 MNHEY, CDR2 SMNVEV (reference sequence). The CDR3 sequence is CASSSQTESTDTQYF. For the CDR3, the DNA is TGTGCCAGCAGTTCCCAGACAGAATCCACAGATACGCAGTATTTT.

This clonotype has more than one count but fewer than ten. This chain joins TRBV12-3 or TRBV12-4 and TRBJ2-3; 11 bases fit TRBD2. The CDR3 covers 19 residues. V dropped 3 bases and J dropped 0; count of bases not matched to a gene: 11. CDR3 sequence: CASSFVLAGGSPSTDTQYF. CDR3 DNA: TGTGCCAGCAGTTTCGTCCTAGCGGGGGGTTCCCCTAGCACAGATACGCAGTATTTT.

The CDR3 loop reads CASRGPGIHEQYF. CDR3 sequence (DNA): TGTGCCAGCAGGGGGCCGGGGATCCACGAGCAGTACTTC. J is TRBJ2-7 and V is TRBV12-3 or TRBV12-4; the D gene could be TRBD1 or TRBD2 (5 bases each). The CDR3 has 13 amino acids. The germline V and J ends were trimmed by 6 bases and 5 bases, with 14 bases remaining between them.

This clonotype was counted ten times or more. The chain recombines TRBV7-2 with TRBJ2-1; D is unresolved. The CDR3 is made up of 13 amino acids. With 3 bases removed from V and 5 bases from J, the gap between germline ends came to 8 bases. CDR1 SGHTA and CDR2 FQGNSA come from the germline V gene. CDR3 DNA: TGTGCCAGCAGCTTTAATAGGGACAATGAGCAGTTCTTC. Amino acids: CASSFNRDNEQFF.

The chain combines TRBV28 with TRBJ2-1; D uncertain. CDR1 is MDHEN, CDR2 SYDVKM, per germline. The CDR3 is 15 residues long. The V and J ends lost 6 bases and 1 base respectively, with 13 bases between them. The CDR3 DNA reads as TGTGCCAGCAGGGTCAGCTTGGGATCCTACAATGAGCAGTTCTTC. Protein product: CASRVSLGSYNEQFF.

The V gene is TRBV6-2 or TRBV6-3, the J gene TRBJ2-1, with D unclear. V was pared by 0 bases and J by 8 bases, with 11 bases between. This CDR3 has 14 residues. CDR1 is MNHEY, CDR2 SVGEGT, per germline. CDR3 protein: CASSYSNTLDEQFF. DNA of the CDR3: TGTGCCAGCAGTTACTCGAATACATTGGATGAGCAGTTCTTC.

This clonotype has just a few counts. The rearrangement uses TRBV4-1 and TRBJ2-5; D unclear. This CDR3 is 16 amino acids long. V was pared by 3 bases and J by 5 bases, with 19 bases between. Per the germline V gene, CDR1 is MGHRA and CDR2 is YSYEKL. CDR3: CASSQVTDRVQETQYF. In nucleotides, the CDR3 is TGCGCCAGCAGCCAGGTGACTGATCGGGTCCAGGAGACCCAGTACTTC.

V is TRBV19 and J is TRBJ2-4, with 8 bases matching TRBD1. V lost 7 bases, J lost 1 base, and 3 bases stayed unmatched. CDR3 length equals 14 residues. In germline, CDR1 is LNHDA, CDR2 SQIVND (reference sequence). The CDR3 region is CASKRQGAKNIQYF. As DNA, the CDR3 is TGTGCCAGTAAGCGACAGGGGGCCAAAAACATTCAGTACTTC.

Ten or more counts support this clonotype. In nucleotides, the CDR3 is TGTGCCAGCAGTTCGGGACTCGGCACAGATACGCAGTATTTT. Protein sequence: CASSSGLGTDTQYF. This sequence joins TRBV7-9 and TRBJ2-3, with D perhaps matching TRBD2 (6 bases). CDR1 SEHNR and CDR2 FQNEAQ come from the germline V gene (reference sequence). Deletions cut 6 bases from V and 1 base from J, with 11 bases between. The CDR3 spans 14 residues.

The chain employs TRBV20-1 and TRBJ2-5; 16 nucleotides agree with TRBD2. The CDR3 is 18 residues long. Germline CDR1 is DFQATT and CDR2 is SNEGSKA (reference sequence). The V gene end was trimmed by 6 bases and the J gene end by 1 base; junction bases not matched to a gene: 11. CDR3 region: CSATEWGLAGGSQETQYF. The DNA for the CDR3 is TGCAGTGCCACTGAGTGGGGACTAGCGGGGGGGTCCCAAGAGACCCAGTACTTC.

This clonotype appeared a few times. This CDR3 reads CASNSVALTDTQYF. CDR3 nucleotide sequence: TGTGCCAGCAATTCCGTTGCGCTGACAGATACGCAGTATTTT. The chain combines TRBV27 with TRBJ2-3; D not certain. The length of the CDR3 is 14 residues. Germline V gene sequence: CDR1 MNHEY, CDR2 SMNVEV (reference sequence). Trimming cost V 7 bases and J 3 bases, with 14 bases left between them.